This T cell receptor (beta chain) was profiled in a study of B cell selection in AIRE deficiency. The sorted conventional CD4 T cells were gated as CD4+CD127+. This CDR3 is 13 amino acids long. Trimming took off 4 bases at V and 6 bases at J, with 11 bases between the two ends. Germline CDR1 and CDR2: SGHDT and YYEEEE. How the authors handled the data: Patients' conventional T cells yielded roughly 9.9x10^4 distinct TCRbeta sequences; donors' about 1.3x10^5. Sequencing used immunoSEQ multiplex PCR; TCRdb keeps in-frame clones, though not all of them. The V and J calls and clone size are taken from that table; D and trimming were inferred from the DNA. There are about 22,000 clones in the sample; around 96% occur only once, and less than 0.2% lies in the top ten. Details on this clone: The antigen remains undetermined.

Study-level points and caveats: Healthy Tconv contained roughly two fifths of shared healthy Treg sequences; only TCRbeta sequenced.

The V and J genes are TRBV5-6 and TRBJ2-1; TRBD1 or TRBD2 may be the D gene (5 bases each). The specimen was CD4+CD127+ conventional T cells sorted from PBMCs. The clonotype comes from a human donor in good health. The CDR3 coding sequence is TGTGCCAGCAGCCAGGGACGGGTCAATGAGCAGTTCTTC. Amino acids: CASSQGRVNEQFF.